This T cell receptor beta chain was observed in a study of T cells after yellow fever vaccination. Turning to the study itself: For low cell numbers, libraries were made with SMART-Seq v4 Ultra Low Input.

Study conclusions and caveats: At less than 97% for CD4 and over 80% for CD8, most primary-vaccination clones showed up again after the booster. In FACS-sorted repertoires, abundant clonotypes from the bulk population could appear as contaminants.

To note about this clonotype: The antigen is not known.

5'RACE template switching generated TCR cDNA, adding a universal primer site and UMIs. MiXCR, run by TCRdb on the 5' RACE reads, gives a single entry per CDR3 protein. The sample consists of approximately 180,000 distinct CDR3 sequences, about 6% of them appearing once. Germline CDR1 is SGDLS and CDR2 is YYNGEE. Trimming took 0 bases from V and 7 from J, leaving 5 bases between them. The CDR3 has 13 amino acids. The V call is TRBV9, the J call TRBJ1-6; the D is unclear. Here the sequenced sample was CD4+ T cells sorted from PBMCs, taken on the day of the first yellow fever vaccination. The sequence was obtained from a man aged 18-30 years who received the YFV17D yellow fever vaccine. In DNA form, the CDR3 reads TGTGCCAGCAGCGTAGGCCCGAATTCACCCCTCCACTTT. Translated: CASSVGPNSPLHF.